The TCR beta chain under discussion was sequenced for a study of T cell repertoires in cytomegalovirus infection. Study conclusions and caveats: Ex vivo, HLA-C-restricted CMV-specific TCR beta clonotypes prevailed over the rest of the response. Summed frequency of shared TCR beta families picked out CMV carriers who also had the relevant HLA.

TCRdb recomputed calls from the reads with MiXCR, one row per CDR3 protein. The sample includes about 110,000 distinct CDR3 sequences, 42% of them seen just once. Of note for this clonotype: Its specificity is not known.

The sample in question was CD8+ T cells from cultured PBMCs, obtained from culture after CMV antigen stimulation. The TCR sequence derives from a human donor in good health (CMV status not recorded). Some clones in this sample may be carry-over from other donors' samples.

The CDR3 coding sequence is TGCGCCAGCAGCCAATGGACAGGGGTTGACATTCAGTACTTC. It encodes CASSQWTGVDIQYF. The rearrangement joins TRBV4-1 to TRBJ2-4; 9 positions agree with TRBD1. Germline CDR1 reads MGHRA; CDR2 reads YSYEKL. Trimming cost V 2 bases and J 8 bases; bases outside gene matches: 4. This CDR3 comprises 14 residues.